These 8 T cell receptor beta chains came from one sample sequenced in a study of blood T cell repertoires in COVID-19. Sequencing was performed with immunoSEQ multiplex PCR; in TCRdb, only in-frame clones are kept and a portion is missing. The sample consists of roughly 340,000 clones, about nine tenths of them appearing once. Material for sequencing was peripheral blood. These receptors were collected from a woman between 50 and 59 years old with COVID-19, enrolled during active disease.

This CDR3 reads CASSFALAGYNEQFF. The CDR3 region has the DNA TGTGCCAGCAGCTTCGCTCTAGCGGGGTACAATGAGCAGTTCTTC. The V and J genes are TRBV3-1 (or the pseudogene TRBV3-2) and TRBJ2-1; 9 nucleotides align to TRBD2. CDR3 size: 15 residues. CDR1 and CDR2 from the germline V gene are LGHDT and YNNKEL (reference sequence). The J segment lost 4 bases and the V segment lost 5 bases, leaving 6 bases of the junction unmatched.

The chain carries TRBV7-2 and TRBJ2-7, with D tentatively TRBD1 (5 bases). The germline V and J ends were trimmed by 0 bases and 4 bases, with 16 bases remaining between them. Germline CDR1 and CDR2: SGHTA and FQGNSA. There are 16 residues in the CDR3. For the CDR3, the DNA is TGTGCCAGCAGCTTAGCGGGCAGGCCCAGGGATTACGAGCAGTACTTC. It encodes CASSLAGRPRDYEQYF.

The CDR3, as DNA: TGTGCCATCGGCGTACAGGGGGGAGCAAATGAGCAGTTCTTC. This codes for CAIGVQGGANEQFF. The gene calls are TRBV10-3 and TRBJ2-1; TRBD1 matches at 8 bases. The CDR3 has 14 amino acids. V dropped 8 bases and J dropped 7; count of bases not matched to a gene: 10. Germline V CDR1 and CDR2: ENHRY, SYGVKD.

J is TRBJ2-2 and V is TRBV19; a possible D gene is TRBD1 (5 bases). The CDR3 loop spans 15 amino acids. The germline V gene encodes CDR1 LNHDA and CDR2 SQIVND (reference sequence). The V gene lost 5 bases and the J gene lost 1 base, with 11 bases spanning the gap. CDR3 in DNA: TGTGCCAGTAGTTTGCAGGGTGTGAACACCGGGGAGCTGTTTTTT. Its protein product is CASSLQGVNTGELFF.

This rearrangement joins TRBV7-9 to TRBJ1-2; D gene uncertain. The CDR3 is 15 amino acids. Trimming shortened V by 4 bases and J by 5 bases, and 17 bases separated the two germline ends. Germline-derived CDR1 and CDR2 are SEHNR and FQNEAQ (reference sequence). The CDR3 DNA sequence: TGTGCCAGCAGCTCCCAACCCCCCGAACTATATGGCTACACCTTC. This encodes CASSSQPPELYGYTF. Full variable domain (remainder filled in from reference TRBV7-9 and TRBJ1-2): DTGVSQNPRHKITKRGQNVTFRCDPISEHNRLYWYRQTLGQGPEFLTYFQNEAQLEKSRLLSDRFSAERPKGSFSTLEIQRTEQGDSAMYLCASSSQPPELYGYTFGSGTRLTVV.

This chain uses TRBV11-3 with TRBJ1-1; D uncertain. The CDR3 extends over 15 amino acids. Germline values: CDR1 SGHNT, CDR2 YENEEA. V lost 1 base and J 4 bases, leaving 13 bases between the germline ends. CDR3 coding DNA: TGTGCCAGCAGCTTAGTCCAGTCTGGTGGCACTGAAGCTTTCTTT. Translated, it gives CASSLVQSGGTEAFF.

V is TRBV5-6 and J is TRBJ1-2; 9 bases line up with TRBD1. Germline-derived CDR1 and CDR2 are SGHDT and YYEEEE. The CDR3 loop spans 13 amino acids. Trimming removed 4 bases from V and 4 bases from J; junction bases left unmatched: 2. The CDR3 reads CASSPDRGYGYTF. CDR3 DNA: TGTGCCAGCAGCCCGGACAGGGGCTATGGCTACACCTTC.

V usage is TRBV7-2 and J usage is TRBJ2-3; 7 bases agree with TRBD1. V was pared by 5 bases and J by 3 bases, with 5 bases of the junction left unmatched. This CDR3 comprises 14 residues. Germline V gene data show CDR1 as SGHTA and CDR2 as FQGNSA. The CDR3 loop is CASSRDRVTDTQYF. The CDR3, as DNA: TGTGCCAGCAGCAGAGACAGGGTTACAGATACGCAGTATTTT.